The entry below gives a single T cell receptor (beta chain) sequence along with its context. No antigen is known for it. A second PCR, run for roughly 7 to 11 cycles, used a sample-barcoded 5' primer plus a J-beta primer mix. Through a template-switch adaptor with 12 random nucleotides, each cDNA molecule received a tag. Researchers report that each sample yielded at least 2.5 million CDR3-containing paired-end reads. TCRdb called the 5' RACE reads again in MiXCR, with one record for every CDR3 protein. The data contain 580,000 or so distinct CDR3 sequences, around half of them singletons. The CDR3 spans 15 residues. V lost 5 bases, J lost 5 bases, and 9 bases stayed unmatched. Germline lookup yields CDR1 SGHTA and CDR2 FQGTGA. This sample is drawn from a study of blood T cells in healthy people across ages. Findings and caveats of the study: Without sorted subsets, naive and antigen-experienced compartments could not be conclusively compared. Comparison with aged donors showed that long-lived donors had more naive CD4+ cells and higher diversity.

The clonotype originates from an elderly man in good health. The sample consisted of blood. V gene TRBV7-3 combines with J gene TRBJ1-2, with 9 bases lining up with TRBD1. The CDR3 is CASSPGAGTGYGYTF. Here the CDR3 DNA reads TGTGCCAGCAGCCCGGGAGCTGGGACAGGGTATGGCTACACCTTC.